This T cell receptor beta chain was sequenced during a study of patients and donors after allogeneic stem cell transplantation. The CDR3 has 13 residues. Germline V gene lookup returns CDR1 DFQATT and CDR2 SNEGSKA (reference sequence). Trimming took 6 bases from V and 0 from J, leaving 12 bases between them. TCRdb itself ran the RT-PCR reads through MiXCR, one entry per CDR3 protein. The data contain 150,000 to 200,000 distinct CDR3 sequences, approximately 24% of them singletons. The rearrangement uses TRBV20-1 and TRBJ2-7; tentatively, D is TRBD2 (6 bases). This TCR was recovered from a human donor who was either an allogeneic HSCT recipient or a stem cell or donor lymphocyte infusion donor (not recorded which). It is not recorded whose cells these are; they may come from a transplant donor. The material sequenced was blood, either unsorted or a sorted T cell fraction (not recorded which). CDR3: CSALATRSYEQYF. The CDR3 coding sequence is TGCAGTGCCCTAGCGACCCGCTCCTACGAGCAGTACTTC.